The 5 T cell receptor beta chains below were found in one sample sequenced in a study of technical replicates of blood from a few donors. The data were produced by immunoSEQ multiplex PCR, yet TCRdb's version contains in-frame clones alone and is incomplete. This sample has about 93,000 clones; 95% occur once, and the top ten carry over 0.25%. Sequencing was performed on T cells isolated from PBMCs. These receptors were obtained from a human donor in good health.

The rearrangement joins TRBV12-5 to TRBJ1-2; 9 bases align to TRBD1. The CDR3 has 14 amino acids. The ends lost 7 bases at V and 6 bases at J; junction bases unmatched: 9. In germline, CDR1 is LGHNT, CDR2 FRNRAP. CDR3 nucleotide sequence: TGTGCTAGTGCTCCGGGACAGGGTTTGAATGGCTACACCTTC. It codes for CASAPGQGLNGYTF. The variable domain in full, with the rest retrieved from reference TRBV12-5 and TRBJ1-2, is DARVTQTPRHKVTEMGQEVTMRCQPILGHNTVFWYRQTMMQGLELLAYFRNRAPLDDSGMPKDRFSAEMPDATLATLKIQPSEPRDSAVYFCASAPGQGLNGYTFGSGTRLTVV.

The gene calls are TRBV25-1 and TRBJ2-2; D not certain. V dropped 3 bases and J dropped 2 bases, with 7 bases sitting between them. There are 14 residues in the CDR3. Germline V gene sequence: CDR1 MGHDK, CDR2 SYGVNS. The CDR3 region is CASSERANTGELFF. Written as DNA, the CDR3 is TGTGCCAGCAGTGAGCGCGCCAACACCGGGGAGCTGTTTTTT.

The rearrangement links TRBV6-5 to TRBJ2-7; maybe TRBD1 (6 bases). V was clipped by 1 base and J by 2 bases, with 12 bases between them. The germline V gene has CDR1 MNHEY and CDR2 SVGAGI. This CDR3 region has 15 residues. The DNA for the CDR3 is TGTGCCAGCAGTTACTTCCAGGACAGCGCCTACGAGCAGTACTTC. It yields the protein CASSYFQDSAYEQYF.

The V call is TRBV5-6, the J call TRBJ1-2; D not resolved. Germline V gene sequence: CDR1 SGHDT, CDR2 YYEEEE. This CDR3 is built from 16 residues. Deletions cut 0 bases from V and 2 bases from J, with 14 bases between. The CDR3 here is CASSLGADDINYGYTF. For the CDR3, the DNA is TGTGCCAGCAGCTTGGGTGCAGATGACATAAACTATGGCTACACCTTC. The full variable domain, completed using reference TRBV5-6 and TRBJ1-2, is DAGVTQSPTHLIKTRGQQVTLRCSPKSGHDTVSWYQQALGQGPQFIFQYYEEEERQRGNFPDRFSGHQFPNYSSELNVNALLLGDSALYLCASSLGADDINYGYTFGSGTRLTVV.

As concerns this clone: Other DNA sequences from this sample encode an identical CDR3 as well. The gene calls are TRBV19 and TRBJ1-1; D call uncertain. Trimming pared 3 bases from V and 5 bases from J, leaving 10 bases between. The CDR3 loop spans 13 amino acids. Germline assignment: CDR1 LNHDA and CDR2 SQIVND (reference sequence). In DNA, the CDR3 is TGTGCCAGTAGTATCGGAGGAGGGACTGAAGCTTTCTTT. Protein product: CASSIGGGTEAFF. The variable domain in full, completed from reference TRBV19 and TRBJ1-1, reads DGGITQSPKYLFRKEGQNVTLSCEQNLNHDAMYWYRQDPGQGLRLIYYSQIVNDFQKGDIAEGYSVSREKKESFPLTVTSAQKNPTAFYLCASSIGGGTEAFFGQGTRLTVV.